This T cell receptor beta chain was identified in a study of T cells in pancreatic ductal adenocarcinoma. Germline assignment: CDR1 LGHNA and CDR2 YNFKEQ. Trimming shortened V by 4 bases and J by 2 bases, and 15 bases separated the two germline ends. This CDR3 spans 15 amino acids. In regard to this clone: Its antigen is unidentified.

Notes on the study in general: Tumor-versus-blood clonality comparisons may be biased toward lower tumor diversity. Results skew toward the minority of patients with early-stage disease. No significant tumor-blood clonality difference; means were about 0.11 and 0.072.

Surgery without prior neoadjuvant therapy was the treatment of the selected pancreatic ductal adenocarcinoma patients. Here immunoSEQ multiplex PCR was the method, and the copy in TCRdb shows in-frame clones only, minus some. The data show 97,000 or so clones, 90% to 95% seen once. Input material: PBMCs. The J gene is TRBJ2-7, the V gene TRBV4-2, with a weak D call TRBD1 (6 bases). The sequence was collected from a human donor with pancreatic ductal adenocarcinoma. The CDR3: CASSPSDRSAYEQYF. CDR3 in DNA: TGTGCCAGCAGCCCATCAGACAGGAGCGCCTACGAGCAGTACTTC.